Described below is a single TCR beta chain sequence and its context. These data come from a study of blood T cell repertoires in COVID-19. Study overall: PBMCs, B-cell-depleted T cells, or T cells were the source of the cDNA or gDNA that made up the material.

Sequencing was performed with immunoSEQ multiplex PCR; in TCRdb, only in-frame clones are kept and a portion is missing. The repertoire consists of 150,000 to 200,000 clones, with 81% occurring once and the leading ten covering roughly an eighth. Germline V gene data show CDR1 as SGHRS and CDR2 as YFSETQ. Unmatched junction bases numbered 11, after V lost 4 bases and J lost 5 bases. This CDR3 is built from 16 residues. V usage is TRBV5-1 and J usage is TRBJ2-1, with 8 bases matching TRBD2. The sequence derives from a woman aged 80 or over with COVID-19, enrolled during active disease. Source material: peripheral blood. The DNA for the CDR3 is TGCGCCAGCAGCCGGGGGCGGGGGGTAATGGACAATGAGCAGTTCTTC. Translating it yields CASSRGRGVMDNEQFF.